This T cell receptor (beta chain) is from a study of blood T cell repertoires in COVID-19. Study-level information: Nucleic acid was either cDNA or gDNA, and it came from T cells, B-cell-depleted T cells, or PBMCs.

Source study methods: It was from reference gene primer amplification that nucleated cell counts were estimated. The protocol was immunoSEQ multiplex PCR, while the TCRdb copy is restricted to in-frame clones and leaves out a portion. That table furnishes V, J and clone size, whereas the DNA furnished D and trimming. This sample yields roughly 270,000 clones, of which 85% are seen a single time; roughly 2.7% belongs to the top ten. Membership in each cohort depended on participant-reported clinical history. Resolution of symptoms, clearance, or two negative PCRs was present in recovered Cohort 3 donors. The V gene end was trimmed by 5 bases and the J gene end by 6 bases; junction bases not matched to a gene: 11. Germline V lookup: CDR1 SGHNT, CDR2 YENEEA. The CDR3 spans 17 residues.

The chain employs TRBV11-3 and TRBJ2-2, with TRBD1 matching over 11 bases. The sample comprised PBMCs or T cells enriched from blood (not recorded which). The TCR was taken from a woman aged 45-60 years who had recovered from COVID-19. The CDR3 DNA is TGTGCCAGCAGCCCACTCCCGGGACAGGGGGTGGCCGGGGAGCTGTTTTTT. Its protein is CASSPLPGQGVAGELFF.